Each of the 30 T cell receptor delta chains below was sequenced from the same sample in a study of gamma-delta chains in newborns, infants, children. With CATT, TCRdb re-called clones from the reads. Among roughly 4,700 delta-chain clones listed, about 4% were seen once. The sequenced material came from blood. These receptors came from a child who was a newborn, infant or young child, either healthy, febrile or measles-vaccinated (not recorded which).

This clone appeared a few times. A single base separates this from a much larger clone, so it may be a read error. Other DNA sequences of this sample code for an identical CDR3. This rearrangement joins TRDV1 to TRDJ3; 7 bases are a match to TRDD3. V lost 0 bases to trimming and J lost 2 bases; unmatched junction nucleotides: 16. Germline CDR1 and CDR2: TSWWSYY and QGS. The CDR3 consists of 22 residues. The CDR3 nucleotides are TGTGCTCTTGGGGAACTGGACCTTGTACTAGGGGATATGACCTGGGACACCCGACAGATGTTTTTC. As protein: CALGELDLVLGDMTWDTRQMFF.

Notes on this clone: This likely traces to a read error, being one base from a far larger clone. This same CDR3 is encoded by further DNA sequences in the sample. CDR3 in amino acids: CALGERKLIF. CDR3 coding DNA: TGTGCTCTTGGGGAAAGAAAACTCATATTT. The rearrangement uses TRDV1 and TRDJ1, with D hard to call. The germline V gene has CDR1 TSWWSYY and CDR2 QGS. The CDR3 runs to 10 residues.

In regard to this clone: A much larger clone is a single base away; this may be a read error. This chain links TRDV1 with TRDJ1; the match to TRDD3 covers 7 bases. This CDR3 contains 21 residues. Per germline, CDR1 TSWWSYY and CDR2 QGS. The CDR3 bases are TGTTCTCTTGGGGAACTCGGGACCTACAAACGACTGGGGCCCTACACCGATAAACTCATCTTT. Translating it yields CSLGELGTYKRLGPYTDKLIF.

Only a few counts were recorded for this clone. The TCRdb protein fails to match the DNA translation at residue 12; the protein reported here was translated from the DNA. V is TRDV1 and J is TRDJ2; possible D gene TRDD2, 5 bases. This CDR3 comprises 18 residues. Trimming cost V 0 bases and J 4 bases, with 18 bases left between them. In germline, CDR1 is TSWWSYY, CDR2 QGS. In DNA form, the CDR3 reads TGTGCTCTTGGGGAACTGGGTTTAAGCCGACCTTCGACAGCACAACTCTTCTTT. Translating it yields CALGELGLSRPSTAQLFF.

The chain has TRDV2 and TRDJ3; possibly TRDD3 for D (6 bases). The CDR3 is made up of 17 amino acids. Trimming stripped 0 bases from V and 0 bases from J, with 8 bases between. Germline CDR1 GEAIGNYY, CDR2 EKD. The CDR3 reads CACDTGWGSWDTRQMFF. In nucleotides, the CDR3 is TGTGCCTGTGACACCGGCTGGGGCTCCTGGGACACCCGACAGATGTTTTTC.

This clone was found a few times. A much larger clonotype is one base distant, so this may be a read error. This chain connects TRDV1 to TRDJ1; TRDD3 agrees at 13 bases. CDR1 TSWWSYY and CDR2 QGS come from the germline V gene. This CDR3 is built from 22 residues. The chain's CDR3 is CALGELEAFLQLGDTVTDKHIF. As DNA, the CDR3 is TGTGCTCTTGGGGAGTTAGAGGCCTTCCTACAACTGGGGGATACGGTCACCGATAAACACATCTTT.

This clone was seen more than once but under ten times. A much larger clone differs from this one at a single base, so this may be a read error. Other DNA sequences of this sample code for an identical CDR3. The genes are TRDV2 and TRDJ3; no reliable D call. This CDR3 comprises 20 residues. Germline V gene lookup returns CDR1 GEAIGNYY and CDR2 EKD. The V end was cut by 0 bases, the J end by 0 bases, with 17 bases between. CDR3 sequence (DNA): TGTGCCTGTGACACCGTCAAGGCGGGGCAAAGCTCCTGGGACACCCGACAGATGTTTTTC. It is translated as CACDTVKAGQSSWDTRQMFF.

This clone was recorded a few times. A far larger clone is one nucleotide away, so this likely arose from a read error. Other DNA sequences from this sample encode an identical CDR3 as well. The V call is TRAV29/DV5, the J call TRDJ2; D is possibly TRDD3 (5 bases). V was shortened by 1 base and J by 5 bases, with 12 bases between the two germline ends. Looked up from germline, CDR1 is NSMFDY and CDR2 is ISSIKDK. This CDR3 spans 14 amino acids. The CDR3 DNA sequence: TGTGCAGCAAGCCCCGGGGGCCTCACAGCACAACTCTTCTTT. This gives the protein CAASPGGLTAQLFF.

Worth noting for this clone: The amino acid sequence in TCRdb belongs to a much larger clone and departs from this DNA's translation at residue 12, likely a sequencing read error; the sequence shown is translated from the DNA. This rearrangement joins TRDV2 to TRDJ3, with TRDD3 identical over 13 bases. Trimming cost V 3 bases and J 3 bases; bases outside gene matches: 10. This CDR3 is built from 20 residues. Looked up from germline, CDR1 is GEAIGNYY and CDR2 is EKD. The CDR3 loop is CACDYRYWGIRHWDTRQMFF. The CDR3 nucleotides are TGTGCCTGTGACTACCGGTACTGGGGGATACGCCACTGGGACACCCGACAGATGTTTTTC.

As regards this clone: A much larger clonotype is one base distant, so this may be a read error. The V gene is TRDV1, the J gene TRDJ1, with D perhaps TRDD3 (5 bases). V gave up 0 bases and J gave up 1 base, with 24 bases separating them. CDR1 is TSWWSYY, CDR2 QGS, per germline. This CDR3 comprises 20 residues. The CDR3 coding sequence is TGTGCTCTTGGGGAACTCCCAAGAACGGATCCGTGGGATTGCACCGATAAACTCATCTTT. It is translated as CALGELPRTDPWDCTDKLIF.

In its sample, this clone was seen once. One junction end disagrees with the germline gene, perhaps due to a read error. V usage is TRDV1 and J usage is TRDJ3; tentative D call: TRDD2 (6 bases). CDR3 size: 27 residues. Germline V gene data show CDR1 as TSWWSYY and CDR2 as QGS. CDR3 protein: CALGEGGATFYSYPPVDDSWDTRQLFF. The CDR3 region has the DNA TGTGCTCTTGGGGAAGGCGGGGCCACCTTCTATTCCTATCCTCCTGTGGATGACTCCTGGGACACCCGACAGCTGTTTTTC.

This clone was seen only a few times. Translating this DNA gives a protein that differs at residue 6 from the TCRdb one, which belongs to a much larger clone; a read error is likely, and the protein shown is this translation. This chain uses TRDV3 with TRDJ1; D not certain. The ends were cut back, 1 base at V and 4 bases at J, with 16 bases in the middle. Looked up from germline, CDR1 is TVYSNPD and CDR2 is GDNSRS (reference sequence). The CDR3 has 14 residues. The DNA of the CDR3 is TGTGCCTTTACATCGCACGCGTTGGGCGATAAACTCATCTTT. It yields the protein CAFTSHALGDKLIF.

This clone was counted between two and nine times. A much larger clone differs from this one at a single base, so this may be a read error. This chain connects TRDV3 to TRDJ3; a weak D match, TRDD2 (6 bases). The germline V gene encodes CDR1 TVYSNPD and CDR2 GDNSRS (reference sequence). Trimming cost V 4 bases and J 0 bases, with 28 bases left between them. CDR3 length equals 21 residues. The CDR3 here is CASSFFPRDLLSSWDTRQMFF. The CDR3 DNA sequence: TGTGCCTCTTCCTTTTTTCCCCGGGATCTGCTCAGCTCCTGGGACACCCGACAGATGTTTTTC.

Worth noting for this clone: A read error likely explains why the TCRdb protein, taken from a much larger clone, differs from this DNA's translation at residue 10; the protein shown is translated from the DNA. The chain uses TRDV1 and TRDJ1, with D hard to call. This CDR3 contains 15 residues. V shed 0 bases and J shed 7 bases, with 15 bases lying between them. CDR1 is TSWWSYY, CDR2 QGS, per germline. This CDR3 reads CALGELVGLVPKLIF. CDR3 nucleotides: TGTGCTCTTGGGGAACTAGTCGGGCTGGTTCCTAAACTCATCTTT.

For this clone: A much bigger clone sits one base away, suggesting this may be a read error. The same CDR3 can be traced to other DNA sequences in this sample. The CDR3 loop is CALGERGIRTDKLIF. The DNA for the CDR3 is TGTGCTCTTGGGGAACGTGGGATACGCACCGATAAGCTCATCTTT. V and J are TRDV1 and TRDJ1; 8 nucleotides match TRDD3. The germline CDR1 and CDR2 sequences are TSWWSYY and QGS. The CDR3 extends over 15 amino acids.

This clone was seen a few times. The protein in TCRdb stems from a much larger clone and differs at residue 2 from this DNA's translation, likely a read error; here the protein is translated from the DNA. The chain joins TRDV1 to TRDJ1; 8 bases fit TRDD3. The CDR3 totals 19 residues. Germline V lookup: CDR1 TSWWSYY, CDR2 QGS. CDR3 region: CSLGDTLGTEARPGDKLIF. DNA of the CDR3: TGTTCTCTTGGGGATACACTGGGCACGGAGGCCCGACCGGGTGATAAACTCATCTTT.

Worth noting for this clone: This likely came from a read error, as a far larger clone is one base away. The CDR3 bases are TGTGCCTGTGACACCGGATTTCTGGGGGATACCCTAAGCTCCTGGGACACCCGACAGATGTTTTTC. Protein sequence: CACDTGFLGDTLSSWDTRQMFF. The rearrangement joins TRDV2 to TRDJ3; 11 positions agree with TRDD3. The CDR3 is made up of 22 amino acids. Looked up from germline, CDR1 is GEAIGNYY and CDR2 is EKD. V lost 0 bases and J lost 0; bases outside the gene matches: 12.

This clone came up a few times. The TCRdb protein, from a much larger clone, departs from this DNA's translation at residue 11, likely by read error; the protein shown derives from the DNA. V and J are TRDV2 and TRDJ3; the match to TRDD3 covers 8 bases. CDR1 GEAIGNYY and CDR2 EKD come from the germline V gene. The CDR3 has 19 residues. V dropped 2 bases and J dropped 3; count of bases not matched to a gene: 11. For the CDR3, the DNA is TGTGCCTGTGACAAGTACTGGGGGGCGAGCTTCTGGGACACCCGACAGATGTTTTTC. Residues: CACDKYWGASFWDTRQMFF.

This clone has only a few counts. This clone may be a read error of a much larger clone one base away. The rearrangement links TRDV1 to TRDJ1; a possible D gene is TRDD2 (6 bases). Germline V gene lookup returns CDR1 TSWWSYY and CDR2 QGS. The CDR3 spans 21 residues. The germline V and J ends were trimmed by 5 bases and 0 bases, with 31 bases remaining between them. The CDR3 sequence is CALGRDPFPFLGLGYTDKLIF. CDR3 sequence (DNA): TGTGCTCTTGGGAGGGACCCCTTCCCCTTTTTGGGGTTGGGGTACACCGATAAACTCATCTTT.

This clone was observed a handful of times. A far larger clone is a single base away, which makes a read error likely. V usage is TRAV29/DV5 and J usage is TRDJ2; 7 nucleotides match TRDD3. The CDR3 spans 15 residues. Germline trimming cut 4 bases from V and 3 bases from J; bases unmatched to any gene: 9. Germline-derived CDR1 and CDR2 are NSMFDY and ISSIKDK. CDR3 sequence reads: CAASTLGELTAQLFF. CDR3 sequence (DNA): TGTGCAGCATCAACATTGGGGGAGCTGACAGCACAACTCTTCTTT.

Turning to this clone: Translating this DNA gives a protein that differs at residue 6 from the TCRdb one, which belongs to a much larger clone; a read error is likely, and the protein shown is this translation. The chain recombines TRDV2 with TRDJ3; perhaps TRDD3 as D (5 bases). The CDR3 spans 18 residues. Deletions cut 0 bases from V and 0 bases from J, with 11 bases between. The V gene's germline CDR1 is GEAIGNYY and CDR2 EKD. In DNA, the CDR3 is TGTGCCTGTGACACCACGGGGACTATCTCCTGGGACACCCGACAGATGTTTTTC. As protein: CACDTTGTISWDTRQMFF.

This clone was seen a few times. A much larger clone lies a single base off, so this may be a read error. The rearrangement uses TRDV2 and TRDJ3, with a tentative D call TRDD3 (6 bases). Germline CDR1 is GEAIGNYY and CDR2 is EKD. The CDR3 spans 19 residues. V dropped 0 bases and J dropped 2 bases, with 16 bases sitting between them. CDR3 in amino acids: CACDTWGVSSPWDTRQMFF. The CDR3 DNA is TGTGCCTGTGACACCTGGGGGGTCTCAAGCCCCTGGGACACCCGACAGATGTTTTTC.

A note on this clone: TCRdb shows a much larger clone's protein in place of this DNA's translation, and the two differ at residue 14, likely through a read error; the protein shown is translated from the DNA. This chain connects TRDV1 to TRDJ2, with D possibly TRDD3 on 7 matching bases. CDR1 and CDR2 (germline): TSWWSYY, QGS. The CDR3 length is 19 residues. Trimming removed 4 bases at V and 6 bases at J, with 27 bases between. The CDR3 region has the DNA TGTGCTCTTGGGGTCCGGGGCCGATTCCTAGGGGGATTGGCAGCACAACTCTTCTTT. Its protein is CALGVRGRFLGGLAAQLFF.

By its share, this clone is medium-sized (0.01 to 0.1%). A much larger clone sits a single nucleotide away, making a read error possible. The gene calls are TRDV1 and TRDJ1, with TRDD3 matching over 13 bases. J was trimmed by 5 bases and V by 2 bases; bases with no gene match: 14. The germline V gene encodes CDR1 TSWWSYY and CDR2 QGS. The CDR3 is 19 residues long. CDR3 sequence: CALGERREYWGIRVDKLIF. The CDR3 DNA reads TGTGCTCTTGGGGAAAGGAGGGAATACTGGGGGATACGCGTGGATAAACTCATCTTT.

This clone appeared a few times. The protein held in TCRdb is that of a much larger clone and does not match this DNA's translation at residue 6, likely because of a read error; the protein shown is translated from the DNA. The genes are TRDV1 and TRDJ1; 7 bases fit TRDD3. CDR3 length: 17 amino acids. J gave up 0 bases and V 3 bases, and 10 bases lay outside the gene matches. CDR1 and CDR2 from the germline V gene are TSWWSYY and QGS. DNA for the CDR3: TGTGCTCTTGGGGACATGGTGCTGGGGGGATACACCGATAAACTCATCTTT. It is translated as CALGDMVLGGYTDKLIF.

By share of the sample, this clone is medium-sized (0.01 to 0.1%). V gene TRDV1 combines with J gene TRDJ1; 9 bases are a match to TRDD2. V shed 3 bases, J shed 0 bases, and the junction held 14 bases outside the gene matches. CDR1 is TSWWSYY and CDR2 is QGS in the germline V gene. The length of the CDR3 is 19 residues. The CDR3: CALGEGAFLHLPYTDKLIF. DNA of the CDR3: TGTGCTCTTGGGGAGGGGGCCTTCCTACACTTACCGTACACCGATAAACTCATCTTT.

This clone was detected a few times. The translation of this DNA and the TCRdb protein of a much larger clone differ at residue 6, probably owing to a read error; the protein shown here is translated from the DNA. The chain combines TRDV2 with TRDJ3; 7 bases align to TRDD3. Germline V lookup: CDR1 GEAIGNYY, CDR2 EKD. The CDR3 has 18 residues. V trimming: 2 bases; J trimming: 0 bases; junction bases outside the gene matches: 6. CDR3 nucleotides: TGTGCCTGTGACAACAGGGGGATGAGCTCCTGGGACACCCGACAGATGTTTTTC. This codes for CACDNRGMSSWDTRQMFF.

Regarding this clone: TCRdb records a much larger clone's protein for this DNA, with a difference at residue 5 that likely arises from a read error; the protein given is the translation of the DNA. This chain uses TRDV1 with TRDJ1; 9 bases match TRDD3. CDR3 length: 18 amino acids. Germline V CDR1 and CDR2: TSWWSYY, QGS. Trimming removed 4 bases from V and 0 bases from J; junction bases left unmatched: 12. CDR3 sequence: CALGGLPYWGRYTDKLIF. As DNA, the CDR3 is TGTGCTCTTGGGGGACTCCCCTACTGGGGGAGGTACACCGATAAACTCATCTTT.

In the case of this clone: TCRdb pairs this DNA with a much larger clone's protein that differs at residue 8, likely a read error; the protein shown was translated from the DNA. The chain links TRDV1 to TRDJ1; D may be TRDD2 (6 bases). V lost 4 bases to trimming and J lost 0 bases, with 21 bases between them. Germline V gives CDR1 TSWWSYY, CDR2 QGS. There are 18 residues in the CDR3. CDR3 residues: CALGVLLTTRPDTDKLIF. For the CDR3, the DNA is TGTGCTCTTGGGGTCCTACTTACTACGAGGCCGGACACCGATAAACTCATCTTT.

This clone was picked up a small number of times. A much more abundant neighbour one base away suggests this may be a read error. The chain employs TRDV1 and TRDJ2, with 11 nucleotides matching TRDD3. V lost 0 bases, J lost 4 bases, and 22 bases stayed unmatched. This CDR3 comprises 23 residues. CDR1 is TSWWSYY and CDR2 is QGS in the germline V gene. As DNA, the CDR3 is TGTGCTCTTGGGGAACTAGGGTTGCTACGACTGGGGGATATCCGCCGCCCGACAGCACAACTCTTCTTT. Protein product: CALGELGLLRLGDIRRPTAQLFF.